A single sample is the source of the 27 T cell receptor beta chains below, sequenced in a study of response to subunit inactivated influenza vaccine (dated by TCRdb to between 2018 and 2020). The method behind the library was RT-PCR. Sequencing used an Illumina HiSeq 2500. The public reads were reanalyzed by TCRdb: fastp trimming at Q25, MiXCR alignment, in-frame beta chains only. Identical CDR3 protein sequences are pooled into one entry, listed with their most common genes and DNA. Across this sample there are more than 500,000 distinct CDR3 sequences, with about 11% seen only once. The biggest ten clones account for approximately 10% of the sample. This sample was also put to use in a study of T cells expressing NK-cell markers. Per the second study: 5'RACE template switching, by which a universal primer site and unique molecular identifiers were added, was used to make TCR beta cDNA libraries.

Sequencing used PBMCs from blood, obtained on the day of vaccination. Receptor source: a man aged 50 or older who received an inactivated influenza vaccine. Donor details come from another sample of the same person, matched by shared clones.

The V call is TRBV29-1, the J call TRBJ2-7; D uncertain. V was cut by 4 bases and J by 4 bases, with 14 bases left in between. This CDR3 region has 13 residues. In germline, CDR1 is SQVTM, CDR2 ANQGSEA. The CDR3 protein is CSVVPVMEYEQYF. The CDR3 nucleotides read TGCAGCGTTGTACCAGTGATGGAATACGAGCAGTACTTC.

The rearrangement links TRBV11-1 to TRBJ2-3; 10 positions agree with TRBD2. With 4 bases clipped from V and 3 bases from J, the junction kept 7 bases outside the gene matches. Germline V lookup: CDR1 SGHAT, CDR2 FQDESV (reference sequence). This CDR3 is built from 16 residues. The DNA of the CDR3 is TGTGCCAGCAGCTCAACCCTAGCGGGAGTAACAGATACGCAGTATTTT. Its translation is CASSSTLAGVTDTQYF.

This clonotype has only a few counts. This chain uses TRBV7-2 with TRBJ1-1; perhaps TRBD1 as D (5 bases). Deletions cut 5 bases from V and 9 bases from J, with 16 bases between. The CDR3 runs 13 residues. Looked up from germline, CDR1 is SGHTA and CDR2 is FQGNSA. DNA for the CDR3: TGTGCCAGCAGCGGCCTGAGGGGCTGGAAAGCTTTCTTT. It codes for CASSGLRGWKAFF. Combining the CDR3 with reference TRBV7-2 and TRBJ1-1 gives the whole variable domain GAGVSQSPSNKVTEKGKDVELRCDPISGHTALYWYRQSLGQGLEFLIYFQGNSAPDKSGLPSDRFSAERTGGSVSTLTIQRTQQEDSAVYLCASSGLRGWKAFFGQGTRLTVV.

This clonotype has at least ten counts. The chain joins TRBV11-2 to TRBJ2-1, with 7 bases fitting TRBD2. The V segment lost 6 bases and the J segment 2 bases; nucleotides outside the gene matches: 7. CDR3 length: 15 amino acids. CDR1 and CDR2 from the germline V gene are SGHAT and FQNNGV. The CDR3, as DNA: TGTGCCAGCAGTGCCAGAGCGGGACCCTACAATGAGCAGTTCTTC. Translated: CASSARAGPYNEQFF.

The rearrangement joins TRBV5-1 to TRBJ2-1, with TRBD2 identical over 8 bases. This CDR3 comprises 17 residues. J was trimmed by 5 bases and V by 3 bases; bases with no gene match: 13. Germline lookup yields CDR1 SGHRS and CDR2 YFSETQ. The CDR3 DNA follows: TGCGCCAGCAGCTCGGACGAAGTAGCGGGACTTAACAATGAGCAGTTCTTC. It yields the protein CASSSDEVAGLNNEQFF.

V usage is TRBV6-5 and J usage is TRBJ2-7; tentative D call: TRBD1 (5 bases). The V and J ends lost 6 bases and 10 bases respectively, with 13 bases between them. The CDR3 has 11 residues. From germline, CDR1 is MNHEY and CDR2 SVGAGI. CDR3 in amino acids: CASREKGQQYF. CDR3 coding DNA: TGTGCCAGCAGAGAAAAGGGGCAACAGTACTTC.

This clonotype came up a few times. The chain is built from TRBV20-1 and TRBJ1-6; the D gene is possibly TRBD1 (6 bases). The CDR3 runs 15 residues. CDR1 DFQATT and CDR2 SNEGSKA come from the germline V gene (reference sequence). V lost 3 bases, J lost 5 bases, and 14 bases lay in between. The CDR3 loop is CSARGAEGHNSPLHF. The DNA of the CDR3 is TGCAGTGCTAGGGGGGCCGAGGGGCATAATTCACCCCTCCACTTT.

This rearrangement joins TRBV7-2 to TRBJ2-3; D remains unclear. Germline lookup yields CDR1 SGHTA and CDR2 FQGNSA. With 5 bases removed from V and 0 bases from J, the gap between germline ends came to 12 bases. CDR3 length equals 15 residues. The CDR3 region is CASSLRKVSTDTQYF. In DNA, the CDR3 is TGTGCCAGCAGCCTGCGAAAGGTTAGCACAGATACGCAGTATTTT.

This clonotype came up many times. The chain combines TRBV12-3 or TRBV12-4 with TRBJ2-7; D is tentatively TRBD1 or TRBD2 (6 bases each). Trimming pared 6 bases from V and 3 bases from J, leaving 12 bases between. The CDR3 loop spans 13 amino acids. The CDR3 region has the DNA TGTGCCAGCAGCCGGGGGCAGGTCTACGAGCAGTACTTC. Amino acid sequence: CASSRGQVYEQYF.

This clonotype showed up just a few times. The gene calls are TRBV20-1 and TRBJ2-7; the D gene is possibly TRBD2 (5 bases). The CDR3 length is 14 residues. Germline V CDR1 and CDR2: DFQATT, SNEGSKA (reference sequence). V lost 1 base and J lost 2, with 12 bases in between. CDR3 region: CSARATGSPYEQYF. Here the CDR3 DNA reads TGCAGTGCTAGAGCGACGGGATCCCCCTACGAGCAGTACTTC.

The chain joins TRBV11-2 to TRBJ2-1; tentative D call: TRBD2 (5 bases). Germline V lookup: CDR1 SGHAT, CDR2 FQNNGV. V lost 1 base and J 4 bases, leaving 17 bases between the germline ends. CDR3 length: 17 amino acids. This CDR3 is CASSLVLLKDFYNEQFF. The DNA for the CDR3 is TGTGCCAGCAGCTTAGTCCTACTAAAGGACTTTTACAATGAGCAGTTCTTC. Variable domain in full (rest from reference TRBV11-2 and TRBJ2-1): EAGVAQSPRYKIIEKRQSVAFWCNPISGHATLYWYQQILGQGPKLLIQFQNNGVVDDSQLPKDRFSAERLKGVDSTLKIQPAKLEDSAVYLCASSLVLLKDFYNEQFFGPGTRLTVL.

Only a few counts were recorded for this clonotype. The chain has TRBV5-1 and TRBJ2-1; D is possibly TRBD1 (6 bases). The CDR3 spans 17 residues. Between the trimmed V and J ends, which lost 4 bases and 2 bases, there was a span of 19 bases. Germline V lookup: CDR1 SGHRS, CDR2 YFSETQ. For the CDR3, the DNA is TGCGCCAGCAGCAAGCGGAACTCGAGGGACACCTACAATGAGCAGTTCTTC. The encoded protein is CASSKRNSRDTYNEQFF.

This clonotype was seen a few times. This chain joins TRBV12-3 or TRBV12-4 and TRBJ2-7; D remains ambiguous. The CDR3 runs to 15 residues. Trimming removed 1 base at V and 3 bases at J, with 13 bases between. The CDR3 coding sequence is TGTGCCAGCAGTTTAGAGGGAAAGGAAGGCTACGAGCAGTACTTC. Its translation: CASSLEGKEGYEQYF.

J is TRBJ1-1 and V is TRBV11-2; D ambiguous. V was clipped by 5 bases and J by 1 base, with 8 bases between them. The CDR3 is 13 residues long. CDR1 is SGHAT, CDR2 FQNNGV, per germline. The CDR3 loop reads CASSTTRNTEAFF. Written as DNA, the CDR3 is TGTGCCAGCAGCACAACCAGGAACACTGAAGCTTTCTTT. Based on the CDR3 plus reference TRBV11-2 and TRBJ1-1, the full variable domain is EAGVAQSPRYKIIEKRQSVAFWCNPISGHATLYWYQQILGQGPKLLIQFQNNGVVDDSQLPKDRFSAERLKGVDSTLKIQPAKLEDSAVYLCASSTTRNTEAFFGQGTRLTVV.

This clonotype was found a few times. This chain uses TRBV9 with TRBJ2-1, with D unclear. Germline V gene data show CDR1 as SGDLS and CDR2 as YYNGEE. V was clipped by 0 bases and J by 11 bases, with 9 bases between them. The CDR3 loop spans 12 amino acids. This CDR3 is CASSVGEGKQFF. For the CDR3, the DNA is TGTGCCAGCAGCGTAGGGGAAGGTAAGCAGTTCTTC.

The rearrangement joins TRBV4-2 to TRBJ2-1; TRBD2 is a possible D gene (6 bases). Germline values: CDR1 LGHNA, CDR2 YNFKEQ. Between the trimmed V and J ends, which lost 2 bases and 8 bases, there was a span of 22 bases. The CDR3 has 17 residues. The CDR3, as DNA: TGTGCCAGCAGCCAATTGACCGCGGGGCCCCTGGGCCATGAGCAGTTCTTC. Encoded protein: CASSQLTAGPLGHEQFF.

In this sample, this clonotype turned up a few times. V and J are TRBV27 and TRBJ2-7; D tentatively fits TRBD1 or TRBD2 (5 bases each). CDR1 is MNHEY and CDR2 is SMNVEV in the germline V gene (reference sequence). The CDR3 has 16 residues. V shed 6 bases and J shed 2 bases, with 20 bases lying between them. The CDR3 region is CASSELPRDGAYEQYF. As DNA, the CDR3 is TGTGCCAGCAGCGAACTTCCCCGGGACGGTGCCTACGAGCAGTACTTC.

In this sample, this clonotype turned up a few times. The chain carries TRBV20-1 and TRBJ1-1; possible D gene TRBD1, 6 bases. Trimming stripped 1 base from V and 1 base from J, with 10 bases between. Germline V lookup: CDR1 DFQATT, CDR2 SNEGSKA (reference sequence). The CDR3 runs 14 residues. The CDR3 coding sequence is TGCAGTGCTAGAGCATGGACAGAGAACACTGAAGCTTTCTTT. This sequence encodes CSARAWTENTEAFF.

This clonotype has at least ten counts. The V gene is TRBV20-1, the J gene TRBJ2-3; no firm D call. The CDR3 length is 10 residues. V lost 6 bases and J lost 6, with 7 bases in between. Germline CDR1 reads DFQATT; CDR2 reads SNEGSKA (reference sequence). CDR3 region: CSAFGDTQYF. The CDR3 nucleotides are TGCAGTGCCTTCGGTGATACGCAGTATTTT.

The V gene is TRBV11-2, the J gene TRBJ2-1; D gene ambiguous. V was trimmed by 1 base and J by 8 bases, leaving 18 bases between them. The CDR3 loop spans 16 amino acids. The germline gives CDR1 SGHAT, CDR2 FQNNGV. The CDR3 DNA is TGTGCCAGCAGCTTAGCAGGCCGGTTATCTAAGTATGAGCAGTTCTTC. It encodes CASSLAGRLSKYEQFF.

This clonotype was observed a handful of times. This chain connects TRBV7-2 to TRBJ1-3; maybe TRBD1 (5 bases). The CDR3 length is 13 residues. Looked up from germline, CDR1 is SGHTA and CDR2 is FQGNSA. V was clipped by 5 bases and J by 2 bases, with 7 bases between them. This CDR3 reads CASSTTAGNTIYF. The CDR3, as DNA: TGTGCCAGCAGCACGACAGCTGGAAACACCATATATTTT.

Only a few counts were recorded for this clonotype. The chain couples TRBV28 to TRBJ2-4, with D unresolved. Trimming removed 5 bases at V and 5 bases at J, with 13 bases between. This CDR3 is 14 amino acids long. CDR1 is MDHEN and CDR2 is SYDVKM in the germline V gene. Here the CDR3 reads CASSMTSVENIQYF. The CDR3 DNA sequence: TGTGCCAGCAGTATGACCTCAGTCGAAAACATTCAGTACTTC.

This clonotype was observed a few times. CDR3 region: CAISGAGGPSYEQYF. Here the CDR3 DNA reads TGTGCCATCAGTGGGGCGGGAGGCCCATCCTACGAGCAGTACTTC. The rearrangement joins TRBV10-3 to TRBJ2-7, with TRBD2 identical over 8 bases. V shed 4 bases, J shed 1 base, and the junction held 6 bases outside the gene matches. This CDR3 is 15 amino acids long. Germline CDR1 reads ENHRY; CDR2 reads SYGVKD.

The CDR3 region is CSVETAGGFEQYF. Written as DNA, the CDR3 is TGCAGCGTTGAAACTGCTGGAGGGTTCGAGCAGTACTTC. The J gene is TRBJ2-7, the V gene TRBV29-1, with D perhaps TRBD2 (6 bases). The CDR3 is made up of 13 amino acids. With 2 bases removed from V and 6 bases from J, the gap between germline ends came to 14 bases. From germline, CDR1 is SQVTM and CDR2 ANQGSEA.

A few counts support this clonotype. The V and J genes are TRBV7-2 and TRBJ2-1; 9 bases line up with TRBD2. Germline V gene lookup returns CDR1 SGHTA and CDR2 FQGNSA. The CDR3 length is 17 residues. Unmatched junction bases numbered 9, after V lost 2 bases and J lost 4 bases. CDR3 in DNA: TGTGCCAGCAGCTTAACGGCGGGGGGGCGGGCTTACAATGAGCAGTTCTTC. Amino acid sequence: CASSLTAGGRAYNEQFF. The entire variable domain, with the rest obtained from reference TRBV7-2 and TRBJ2-1, is as follows: GAGVSQSPSNKVTEKGKDVELRCDPISGHTALYWYRQSLGQGLEFLIYFQGNSAPDKSGLPSDRFSAERTGGSVSTLTIQRTQQEDSAVYLCASSLTAGGRAYNEQFFGPGTRLTVL.

The rearrangement uses TRBV12-3 or TRBV12-4 and TRBJ2-2; 9 nucleotides line up with TRBD1. The junction had 21 bases not matched to a gene; V was cut back by 6 bases and J by 4 bases. The CDR3 sequence is 20 residues long. CDR3 amino acids: CASRPTRGTGRRTRTGELFF. CDR3 nucleotides: TGTGCCAGCAGACCGACCAGGGGGACAGGGCGGCGAACGCGCACCGGGGAGCTGTTTTTT.

The chain carries TRBV7-9 and TRBJ2-7; 9 nucleotides agree with TRBD2. CDR3 length: 17 amino acids. The germline V gene encodes CDR1 SEHNR and CDR2 FQNEAQ (reference sequence). J gave up 1 base and V 1 base, and 8 bases lay outside the gene matches. CDR3 amino acids: CASSLVAWTSASYEQYF. In nucleotides, the CDR3 is TGTGCCAGCAGCTTAGTCGCCTGGACTAGCGCTTCCTACGAGCAGTACTTC.